The 11 T cell receptor beta chains presented below share a single source sample, sequenced in a study of cytomegalovirus exposure and HLA in healthy donors. The PCR was carried out with 60 Vbeta primers and 13 Jbeta primers. Data came from immunoSEQ multiplex PCR; TCRdb stores just in-frame clones and leaves some out. The profile shows 120,000 to 150,000 clones, approximately 79% of them singletons. The sample comprised PBMCs. The receptors stem from a woman in her twenties or thirties in good health and CMV-seronegative.

This clone showed up just once. CDR3 nucleotide sequence: TGTGCCAGCTCACCTGGACAGCCTAATGAAAAACTGTTTTTT. Translated, it gives CASSPGQPNEKLFF. The chain has TRBV18 and TRBJ1-4, with D perhaps matching TRBD1 (6 bases). The length of the CDR3 is 14 residues. Germline-derived CDR1 and CDR2 are KGHSH and LQKENI. V lost 3 bases and J lost 3, with 8 bases in between. Looking up the rest from reference TRBV18 and TRBJ1-4 gives the full variable domain: NAGVMQNPRHLVRRRGQEARLRCSPMKGHSHVYWYRQLPEEGLKFMVYLQKENIIDESGMPKERFSAEFPKEGPSILRIQQVVRGDSAAYFCASSPGQPNEKLFFGSGTQLSVL.

The rearrangement uses TRBV5-1 and TRBJ2-5; the match to TRBD1 covers 7 bases. Germline CDR1 reads SGHRS; CDR2 reads YFSETQ. The CDR3 totals 14 residues. V shed 2 bases, J shed 1 base, and the junction held 2 bases outside the gene matches. In DNA, the CDR3 is TGCGCCAGCAGCTTACAGGGGCCCCAAGAGACCCAGTACTTC. Protein: CASSLQGPQETQYF.

This clone has more than one count but fewer than ten. The J gene is TRBJ2-7, the V gene TRBV27, with 7 bases that match TRBD1. Germline V CDR1 and CDR2: MNHEY, SMNVEV (reference sequence). V lost 6 bases and J lost 7; bases outside the gene matches: 15. The CDR3 is 15 amino acids. CDR3 residues: CASRLSSTGAGEQYF. DNA of the CDR3: TGTGCCAGCAGGCTTAGCTCCACAGGGGCCGGGGAGCAGTACTTC.

The chain combines TRBV5-4 with TRBJ1-2; tentative D call: TRBD1 (5 bases). The CDR3 covers 14 residues. Germline assignment: CDR1 SGHNT and CDR2 YYREEE (reference sequence). Deletions cut 4 bases from V and 4 bases from J, with 14 bases between. The CDR3 protein is CASSLSQDLYGYTF. For the CDR3, the DNA is TGTGCCAGCAGCCTATCACAGGACCTCTATGGCTACACCTTC. The full variable domain, in which reference TRBV5-4 and TRBJ1-2 provide the parts outside the CDR3, is ETGVTQSPTHLIKTRGQQVTLRCSSQSGHNTVSWYQQALGQGPQFIFQYYREEENGRGNFPPRFSGLQFPNYSSELNVNALELDDSALYLCASSLSQDLYGYTFGSGTRLTVV.

The gene calls are TRBV7-2 and TRBJ1-5; D is unresolved. CDR1 and CDR2 from the germline V gene are SGHTA and FQGNSA. This CDR3 is built from 13 residues. Deletions cut 6 bases from V and 3 bases from J, with 9 bases between. The CDR3 sequence is CASSLAVNQPQHF. The DNA of the CDR3 is TGTGCCAGCAGTTTGGCAGTCAATCAGCCCCAGCATTTT.

The V gene is TRBV11-2, the J gene TRBJ2-7, with a tentative D call TRBD1 (6 bases). Germline V gene sequence: CDR1 SGHAT, CDR2 FQNNGV. V was shortened by 5 bases and J by 5 bases, with 16 bases between the two germline ends. The CDR3 has 14 amino acids. CDR3 nucleotides: TGTGCCAGCAGCCGGACAGTAGGAGTCGACGAGCAGTACTTC. Protein product: CASSRTVGVDEQYF.

The V gene is TRBV6-1, the J gene TRBJ1-1, with TRBD1 as a possible D gene (5 bases). Germline V lookup: CDR1 MNHNS, CDR2 SASEGT. CDR3 length: 16 residues. V lost 1 base, J lost 7 bases, and 19 bases lay in between. This chain's CDR3 is CASSEEGGGTYNEAFF. The CDR3 DNA is TGTGCCAGCAGTGAAGAGGGTGGCGGGACGTACAATGAAGCTTTCTTT.

The rearrangement links TRBV18 to TRBJ1-2; 8 bases are shared with TRBD1. Per the germline V gene, CDR1 is KGHSH and CDR2 is LQKENI. Trimming removed 1 base from V and 8 bases from J; junction bases left unmatched: 6. The CDR3 has 14 residues. This CDR3 is CASSPRGDRWGYTF. CDR3 coding DNA: TGTGCCAGCTCACCACGTGGGGACAGGTGGGGCTACACCTTC.

The rearrangement uses TRBV7-3 and TRBJ1-5; D is ambiguous. This CDR3 contains 20 residues. The germline V and J ends were trimmed by 5 bases and 2 bases, with 28 bases remaining between them. Germline V gene lookup returns CDR1 SGHTA and CDR2 FQGTGA. For the CDR3, the DNA is TGTGCCAGCAGCCGAAAGATGCGGGCAGCGTGGTTCGTTGGCAATCAGCCCCAGCATTTT. Its translation is CASSRKMRAAWFVGNQPQHF.

The V and J genes are TRBV4-1 and TRBJ2-1, with D maybe TRBD2 (7 bases). The V end lost 3 bases, the J end lost 4 bases, and 13 bases lay between the germline ends. The CDR3 is 15 amino acids. Germline V gene data show CDR1 as MGHRA and CDR2 as YSYEKL. This CDR3 is CASSHEGGGYNEQFF. Written as DNA, the CDR3 is TGCGCCAGCAGCCATGAGGGGGGGGGATACAATGAGCAGTTCTTC.

The rearrangement links TRBV28 to TRBJ1-1; D is possibly TRBD1 (6 bases). V was cut by 5 bases and J by 4 bases, with 14 bases left in between. Germline-derived CDR1 and CDR2 are MDHEN and SYDVKM. The CDR3 is made up of 14 amino acids. The CDR3 coding sequence is TGTGCCAGCAGTGAACAGGGAGGGGTCACTGAAGCTTTCTTT. This codes for CASSEQGGVTEAFF.